The rows below give T cell receptor beta chains drawn from one sample of a study of early T cells in non-severe SARS-CoV-2 infection. MiXCR was run by TCRdb on the 5' RACE reads, yielding one entry per CDR3 protein. This table has approximately 97,000 distinct CDR3 sequences, approximately 14% appearing once. The specimen was whole blood. The source of these receptors is an adult who was a healthcare worker with PCR-confirmed SARS-CoV-2 infection or an uninfected control (not recorded which). The CDR3 runs from the conserved cysteine through the conserved F or W. The D gene is left open where the match is weak. Clone size is not always given. Where it is, it says once, few, many or a class for expanded clones.

>TRBV19|TRBJ1-5|.|TRBD1
CASSPGTANNQPQHF
TGTGCCAGTAGTCCCGGGACAGCCAACAATCAGCCCCAGCATTTT
>TRBV9|TRBJ1-1|many|.
CASSAGPNTEAFF
TGTGCCAGCAGCGCGGGCCCGAACACTGAAGCTTTCTTT
>TRBV6-1|TRBJ1-2|few|.
CASSGAISLYATGYTF
TGTGCCAGCAGTGGAGCAATCTCGCTATATGCTACTGGCTACACCTTC
>TRBV5-1|TRBJ2-1|few|.
CASSLGGGPTYNEQFF
TGCGCCAGCAGTTTGGGGGGCGGGCCTACCTACAATGAGCAGTTCTTC
>TRBV29-1|TRBJ2-7|.|.
CSVIWGTANEQYF
TGCAGCGTTATCTGGGGGACGGCGAACGAGCAGTACTTC
>TRBV6-5|TRBJ2-5|.|TRBD1
CASQYRGRFQETQYF
TGTGCCAGCCAATACAGGGGGCGCTTCCAAGAGACCCAGTACTTC
>TRBV7-6|TRBJ2-7|.|TRBD1
CASSSRQGIYEQYF
TGTGCCAGCAGCTCAAGACAGGGGATCTACGAGCAGTACTTC
>TRBV3-1|TRBJ1-1|many|.
CASSRQGGSAEAFF
TGTGCCAGCAGCCGCCAGGGAGGTAGCGCTGAAGCTTTCTTT
>TRBV12-3/TRBV12-4|TRBJ1-5|many|.
CASSFGGGSNQPQHF
TGTGCCAGCAGTTTTGGGGGGGGAAGCAATCAGCCCCAGCATTTT
>TRBV29-1|TRBJ2-1|few|TRBD2
CSVSSGREAPFSYNEQFF
TGCAGCGTGAGTTCGGGGCGGGAGGCCCCTTTTTCCTACAATGAGCAGTTCTTC
>TRBV6-1|TRBJ1-1|.|.
CASRAWADTEAFF
TGTGCCAGCAGGGCTTGGGCGGACACTGAAGCTTTCTTT
>TRBV12-3/TRBV12-4|TRBJ2-7|.|.
CASSLALRLVRYEQYF
TGTGCCAGCAGTTTGGCCCTAAGACTAGTTCGGTACGAGCAGTACTTC
>TRBV4-2|TRBJ1-2|many|.
CASSPVLVSGYTF
TGTGCCAGCAGCCCCGTCTTGGTCAGTGGCTACACCTTC
>TRBV7-2|TRBJ2-3|few|.
CASSPDRDTQYF
TGTGCCAGCAGCCCCGACAGGGATACGCAGTATTTT
>TRBV9|TRBJ2-2|few|.
CASSIMVGTGELFF
TGTGCCAGCAGCATCATGGTCGGTACCGGGGAGCTGTTTTTT
>TRBV5-1|TRBJ1-4|many|.
CASSLLPGGANEKLFF
TGCGCCAGCAGCTTGTTACCCGGGGGAGCTAATGAAAAACTGTTTTTT
>TRBV27|TRBJ1-5|many|.
CASGPALNQPQHF
TGTGCCAGCGGACCGGCTTTAAATCAGCCCCAGCATTTT
>TRBV12-3/TRBV12-4|TRBJ2-3|.|TRBD2
CASSVGTTSTDTQYF
TGTGCCAGCAGTGTTGGGACTACTAGCACAGATACGCAGTATTTT
>TRBV28|TRBJ2-1|few|TRBD1
CATRQGTYNEQFF
TGTGCCACCCGACAGGGCACCTACAATGAGCAGTTCTTC
>TRBV4-2|TRBJ2-5|.|TRBD2
CASSQEAGGGETQYF
TGTGCCAGCAGCCAAGAGGCGGGAGGAGGGGAGACCCAGTACTTC
>TRBV12-3/TRBV12-4|TRBJ2-2|many|.
CASSLGRNTGELFF
TGTGCCAGCAGTTTAGGACGAAACACCGGGGAGCTGTTTTTT
>TRBV2|TRBJ2-7|.|.
CASSEPLDGTYEQYF
TGTGCCAGCAGTGAGCCCTTGGACGGAACCTACGAGCAGTACTTC
>TRBV20-1|TRBJ2-3|.|.
CSAILISTDTQYF
TGCAGTGCTATCTTAATTAGCACAGATACGCAGTATTTT
>TRBV7-9|TRBJ2-2|few|TRBD2
CASSYPSTGTKNTGELFF
TGTGCCAGCAGCTACCCCTCCACCGGGACTAAAAACACCGGGGAGCTGTTTTTT
>TRBV7-6|TRBJ2-3|.|.
CASSLEGGGASDTQYF
TGTGCCAGCAGCTTAGAGGGTGGGGGCGCCTCAGATACGCAGTATTTT
>TRBV20-1|TRBJ2-3|once|TRBD2
CSAPQAGAPDTQYF
TGCAGTGCTCCTCAAGCGGGAGCCCCAGATACGCAGTATTTT
>TRBV4-3|TRBJ2-1|few|.
CASSQSTGIHEQFF
TGCGCCAGCAGCCAATCGACAGGCATTCATGAGCAGTTCTTC
>TRBV27|TRBJ2-5|few|.
CASTQTQETQYF
TGTGCCAGCACCCAGACCCAAGAGACCCAGTACTTC
>TRBV19|TRBJ2-7|.|.
CASSPDYLLYEQYF
TGTGCCAGTAGTCCGGACTACCTCCTCTACGAGCAGTACTTC
>TRBV11-2|TRBJ2-3|few|.
CASSLPRVTRYTDTQYF
TGTGCCAGCAGCTTACCCCGGGTTACCCGCTACACAGATACGCAGTATTTT
>TRBV7-2|TRBJ2-7|.|.
CASTPLAGNYYEQYF
TGTGCCAGCACCCCCTTGGCGGGGAACTACTACGAGCAGTACTTC
>TRBV6-5|TRBJ2-5|few|TRBD2
CASRASGKETQYF
TGTGCCAGCAGGGCTAGCGGGAAAGAGACCCAGTACTTC
>TRBV24-1|TRBJ2-5|many|.
CATSAGARETQYF
TGTGCCACCAGTGCTGGCGCCCGGGAGACCCAGTACTTC
>TRBV5-6|TRBJ1-1|many|.
CASRQEQGEVEAFF
TGTGCCAGCAGACAGGAACAAGGGGAGGTTGAAGCTTTCTTT
>TRBV10-3|TRBJ2-2|few|.
CAISYTGELFF
TGTGCCATCAGTTACACCGGGGAGCTGTTTTTT